This T cell receptor beta chain derives from a study of cytomegalovirus exposure and HLA in healthy donors. Clones were sequenced by immunoSEQ multiplex PCR, and TCRdb holds only the in-frame ones, with some missing. The sample includes 150,000 to 200,000 clones, almost 85% of them seen just once. Study-wide results and caveats: Rare TCR sequences predominated, though certain public TCRs were found in many donors. The tendency of first-cohort TCR clusters to co-occur in the 120 or so validation repertoires was the finding of a later analysis.

Note on this clone: Its antigen is still unknown.

After removal of 2 bases from V and 4 bases from J, the junction contained 6 bases not matched to a gene. Per germline, CDR1 GTSNPN and CDR2 SVGIG (reference sequence). This CDR3 is built from 14 residues. The receptor comes from a man aged 25 to 45 in good health and CMV-seropositive. Sequenced sample: PBMCs. This chain connects TRBV30 to TRBJ2-7; 9 bases are a match to TRBD1. The CDR3 nucleotides read TGTGCCTGGAGTTCCGGGACAGGGCTGTACGAGCAGTACTTC. This gives the protein CAWSSGTGLYEQYF.